This T cell receptor (beta chain) was recovered during a study of lymphopenia after photon versus proton radiotherapy (dated by TCRdb to the late 2010s). About the full investigation: Photon and proton radiation therapy were compared by the study for their immunological effects in patients with gastrointestinal tumors who developed high-grade lymphopenia. A cohort of some 22 patients with gastrointestinal tumors who received either photon or proton therapy and subsequently developed lymphopenia was included. The study aimed to characterize how the two radiation modalities differ in their impact on the immune system.

Cut back by 9 bases and 10 bases, the V and J ends lie 15 bases apart. The CDR3 spans 11 residues, from the cysteine through the phenylalanine. Only CDR3 DNA is held: 33 bases, read in frame from base 1. For CDR1 and CDR2, the germline V gene lists MDHEN and SYDVKM. To prepare the library, the immunoSEQ multiplex PCR assay was applied. T cell repertoires were profiled with deep sequencing of rearranged TCR beta loci together with multiparametric flow cytometry. Here the immuneACCESS table is served through TCRdb, limited to in-frame sequences with V and J called. Missing clones are a known gap in these copies; in checked studies unresolved V genes cover under half, and the rest lacks a known reason. The sample table lists 150,000 to 200,000 clones, around nine tenths of them with a count of one. The leading ten clones occupy around 4.6% of the sample. What the research found in general, with its limitations: Across the cohort, a larger post-nadir drop in TCR diversity was inversely correlated with overall survival time among patients who died. After the lymphocyte count nadir, oligoclonal expansion, especially of CD8+ Temra cells, was observed in photon-treated repertoires, and the drop in diversity was driven by this expansion. The survival association was assessed only in patients who died, and better survival with proton therapy was presented by the authors as a possibility rather than a demonstrated result. Proton-treated patients stayed relatively stable during treatment, while photon-treated patients lost naive T cells and TCR diversity and gained effector/memory populations.

Concerning this clone: Its antigen specificity is not known. Per-base quality was not reported, and no clone a single base away is much larger than it.

The V and J segments used are TRBV28 and TRBJ1-1, with no confident D gene call. Sequences were derived from peripheral blood, sampled from a patient treated with photon-based radiotherapy. The sequence was collected from a man between 50 and 59 years old with gastric cancer. The CDR3 region has the sequence CASQSGRGAFF. In nucleotide form, the sequence is TGTGCCAGTCAATCGGGCAGAGGAGCTTTCTTT.